This T cell receptor (beta chain) was observed in a study of cytomegalovirus exposure and HLA in healthy donors. The study's findings and limits: CMV serostatus stood as the only immune exposure information on hand.

The CDR3 has 16 residues. The germline CDR1 and CDR2 sequences are SGHVS and FNYEAQ. Trimming removed 3 bases from V and 1 base from J; junction bases left unmatched: 6. In the case of this clone: The antigen is not known.

Use of 60 Vbeta and 13 Jbeta primers characterized the PCR. Some clones are missing from TCRdb's copy, which holds only in-frame ones; the method was immunoSEQ multiplex PCR. Here the sample spans fewer than 150,000 clones, around 77% being singletons. The sample was PBMCs. The receptor comes from a young man in good health. The chain joins TRBV7-6 to TRBJ2-3, with 8 bases fitting TRBD2. CDR3: CASSLISGSRTDTQYF. CDR3 nucleotide sequence: TGTGCCAGCAGCTTGATAAGCGGGAGCCGCACAGATACGCAGTATTTT. Variable domain in full (rest from reference TRBV7-6 and TRBJ2-3): GAGVSQSPRYKVTKRGQDVALRCDPISGHVSLYWYRQALGQGPEFLTYFNYEAQQDKSGLPNDRFSAERPEGSISTLTIQRTEQRDSAMYRCASSLISGSRTDTQYFGPGTRLTVL.